This T cell receptor beta chain was identified during a study of spatial heterogeneity in lung cancer. The study's findings and limits: For expanded intratumoral alpha and beta TCRs, counts tracked tumor mutation counts.

TCRdb independently ran MiXCR on the 5' RACE reads; one entry per CDR3 protein. Here the sample spans almost 7,000 distinct CDR3 sequences, more than 13% being singletons. The time point denotes: sample taken at primary tumor resection. The germline gives CDR1 SGHAT, CDR2 FQDESV (reference sequence). Trimming took off 3 bases at V and 3 bases at J, with 8 bases between the two ends. This CDR3 contains 13 residues. In its sample, this clonotype ranks as medium-sized. As yet, its antigen is unknown. Because the library targeted alpha chains, this beta chain is an off-target read whose size means little. This receptor was obtained from a male donor with early-stage non-small cell lung cancer. The chain couples TRBV11-1 to TRBJ1-1; D call uncertain. The sample here was lung tumor tissue, taken at surgery. This CDR3 is CASSFVGDTEAFF. In DNA, the CDR3 is TGTGCCAGCAGCTTTGTGGGTGACACTGAAGCTTTCTTT. The full variable domain, rest sourced from reference TRBV11-1 and TRBJ1-1, is EAEVAQSPRYKITEKSQAVAFWCDPISGHATLYWYRQILGQGPELLVQFQDESVVDDSQLPKDRFSAERLKGVDSTLKIQPAELGDSAMYLCASSFVGDTEAFFGQGTRLTVV.